Included here is one T cell receptor beta chain sequence, with context. No antigen is known for it. The data stem from a study of blood T cells in healthy people across ages. Study-wide results and caveats: CMV status of donors was not determined, possibly confounding expanded clonotype changes. Older individuals had lower TCR beta diversity per million T cells (the decline was roughly linear).

This CDR3 has 15 residues. Germline CDR1 GTSNPN, CDR2 SVGIG (reference sequence). Trimming took off 0 bases at V and 7 bases at J, with 16 bases between the two ends. For the second PCR, which ran for about 7 to 12 cycles, a sample-barcoded 5' primer and a J-beta primer mix were used. Paired-end reads containing CDR3 totaled no fewer than 2.5 million for each sample. TCRdb ran MiXCR on the 5' RACE reads and lists one entry per CDR3 protein. This table holds fewer than 900,000 distinct CDR3 sequences, 40% to 45% found once. The chain has TRBV30 and TRBJ2-1, with a weak D call TRBD2 (6 bases). This sequence originates from a woman between 55 and 75 years old in good health. Source material: blood. The CDR3 bases are TGTGCCTGGAGTGTAAGTCTGGGTGCGGGGAATGAGCAGTTCTTC. Residues: CAWSVSLGAGNEQFF.